The 27 T cell receptor beta chains below were found in one sample sequenced in a study of shared clonotypes between healthy human individuals. The naive CD8 subset, CD45RO-negative cells positively selected for CCR7, excluded terminally differentiated effector memory CD45RA+ cells. Clones were read by immunoSEQ multiplex PCR, and TCRdb kept only the in-frame ones, dropping some. The sample has approximately 600,000 clones; around 95% are singletons. The sequenced sample was naive CD8+ T cells sorted from blood. Every receptor here comes from a woman in her 30s in good health.

The genes are TRBV27 and TRBJ2-1; 8 bases are a match to TRBD2. J lost 6 bases, V lost 7 bases, and 11 bases had no gene match. Germline CDR1 and CDR2: MNHEY and SMNVEV (reference sequence). This CDR3 has 15 residues. CDR3 protein: CASTIGAGGFNEQFF. CDR3 DNA sequence: TGTGCCAGCACCATTGGGGCGGGAGGATTCAATGAGCAGTTCTTC.

The CDR3 DNA reads as TGTGCCAGCAGCGTAGGGGCATACCCTCGGGACACTGAAGCTTTCTTT. This gives the protein CASSVGAYPRDTEAFF. The chain couples TRBV9 to TRBJ1-1, with unresolved D. The germline V and J ends were trimmed by 0 bases and 3 bases, with 15 bases remaining between them. Per the germline V gene, CDR1 is SGDLS and CDR2 is YYNGEE. This CDR3 spans 16 amino acids.

V is TRBV5-8 and J is TRBJ2-1; possibly TRBD1 for D (5 bases). V lost 10 bases to trimming and J lost 0 bases, with 14 bases between them. This CDR3 contains 14 residues. In germline, CDR1 is SGHTS, CDR2 YDEGEE. The CDR3 loop reads CAWGTGSSYNEQFF. CDR3 sequence (DNA): TGTGCCTGGGGCACAGGTAGCTCCTACAATGAGCAGTTCTTC.

The genes are TRBV29-1 and TRBJ2-1; D is possibly TRBD2 (5 bases). CDR1 and CDR2 (germline): SQVTM, ANQGSEA. This CDR3 has 15 amino acids. V was trimmed by 7 bases and J by 6 bases, leaving 22 bases between them. The CDR3 bases are TGCAGCGACCTGGAGGACTCCCAAGGCGGCAATGAGCAGTTCTTC. Translated: CSDLEDSQGGNEQFF.

The V and J genes are TRBV2 and TRBJ2-7, with unresolved D. Germline V gives CDR1 SNHLY, CDR2 FYNNEI. There are 10 residues in the CDR3. Between the trimmed V and J ends, which lost 5 bases and 5 bases, there was a span of 4 bases. The CDR3 is CASSLDEQYF. CDR3 DNA sequence: TGTGCCAGCAGTCTGGACGAGCAGTACTTC.

The chain links TRBV28 to TRBJ2-1; 7 bases match TRBD2. There are 14 residues in the CDR3. Germline lookup yields CDR1 MDHEN and CDR2 SYDVKM. V shed 6 bases, J shed 7 bases, and the junction held 9 bases outside the gene matches. Written as DNA, the CDR3 is TGTGCCAGCAGACTGCTTGGGACTACTAATGAGCAGTTCTTC. Translating gives CASRLLGTTNEQFF.

This chain connects TRBV7-6 to TRBJ1-2; D not resolved. The length of the CDR3 is 12 residues. Looked up from germline, CDR1 is SGHVS and CDR2 is FNYEAQ. Between the trimmed V and J ends, which lost 4 bases and 4 bases, there was a span of 7 bases. DNA for the CDR3: TGTGCCAGCAGCTCAGGTGCCTATGGCTACACCTTC. Translation: CASSSGAYGYTF.

This chain uses TRBV18 with TRBJ2-7; no reliable D call. Germline CDR1 and CDR2: KGHSH and LQKENI. CDR3 length equals 12 residues. Trimming took 6 bases from V and 4 from J, leaving 10 bases between them. The CDR3: CASSRMWYEQYF. The CDR3 coding sequence is TGTGCCAGCTCGAGGATGTGGTACGAGCAGTACTTC.

The chain combines TRBV10-3 with TRBJ1-5; no definite D call. This CDR3 has 13 amino acids. The V gene lost 0 bases and the J gene lost 10 bases, with 10 bases spanning the gap. Germline loops: CDR1 ENHRY, CDR2 SYGVKD. Written as DNA, the CDR3 is TGTGCCATCAGTGAGTCGCTACGGGCTCCCCAGCATTTT. It yields the protein CAISESLRAPQHF.

The genes are TRBV9 and TRBJ2-5, with D possibly TRBD2 on 6 matching bases. In germline, CDR1 is SGDLS, CDR2 YYNGEE. The length of the CDR3 is 16 residues. Trimming removed 2 bases from V and 4 bases from J, with 18 bases in between. CDR3 loop: CASSVGEAAFLETQYF. The CDR3 coding sequence is TGTGCCAGCAGCGTGGGGGAGGCGGCCTTCCTAGAGACCCAGTACTTC.

The V call is TRBV27, the J call TRBJ2-5; D is uncertain. The CDR3 is 13 residues long. Trimming left V 6 bases short and J 4 bases short, with 12 bases between. CDR1 MNHEY and CDR2 SMNVEV come from the germline V gene (reference sequence). CDR3 nucleotide sequence: TGTGCCAGCAGGACAAGGGTTGGAGAGACCCAGTACTTC. Its translation is CASRTRVGETQYF.

The V gene is TRBV5-4, the J gene TRBJ2-7, with D possibly matching TRBD2 (6 bases). CDR3 size: 16 residues. Germline values: CDR1 SGHNT, CDR2 YYREEE (reference sequence). With 0 bases removed from V and 3 bases from J, the gap between germline ends came to 16 bases. The CDR3 loop is CASSLAGGSTYYEQYF. As DNA, the CDR3 is TGTGCCAGCAGCTTGGCTGGGGGGTCGACATACTACGAGCAGTACTTC.

A note on this clone: Other DNA sequences in the same sample also yield this CDR3. V is TRBV28 and J is TRBJ1-1; D is unclear. This CDR3 has 11 residues. The germline CDR1 and CDR2 sequences are MDHEN and SYDVKM. The germline V and J ends were trimmed by 2 bases and 5 bases, with 3 bases remaining between them. The chain's CDR3 is CASSLSTEAFF. CDR3 bases: TGTGCCAGCAGTTTAAGTACTGAAGCTTTCTTT.

The chain recombines TRBV2 with TRBJ2-3, with 10 nucleotides matching TRBD2. The germline gives CDR1 SNHLY, CDR2 FYNNEI. This CDR3 is built from 15 residues. V lost 3 bases, J lost 2 bases, and 2 bases stayed unmatched. The CDR3 loop is CASSDGTSDTDTQYF. CDR3 nucleotides: TGTGCCAGCAGTGACGGGACTAGCGACACAGATACGCAGTATTTT. The full variable domain, completed using reference TRBV2 and TRBJ2-3, is EPEVTQTPSHQVTQMGQEVILRCVPISNHLYFYWYRQILGQKVEFLVSFYNNEISEKSEIFDDQFSVERPDGSNFTLKIRSTKLEDSAMYFCASSDGTSDTDTQYFGPGTRLTVL.

The chain joins TRBV27 to TRBJ2-1; 9 bases line up with TRBD2. This CDR3 is built from 15 residues. V dropped 5 bases and J dropped 7; count of bases not matched to a gene: 9. Germline-derived CDR1 and CDR2 are MNHEY and SMNVEV (reference sequence). The CDR3 DNA follows: TGTGCCAGCAGTCTGGGACTAGCAGGGAGTAATGAGCAGTTCTTC. Its protein product is CASSLGLAGSNEQFF.

The chain is built from TRBV6-1 and TRBJ1-4, with TRBD1 as a possible D gene (6 bases). Germline-derived CDR1 and CDR2 are MNHNS and SASEGT. The ends were cut back, 2 bases at V and 6 bases at J, with 13 bases in the middle. The CDR3 extends over 15 amino acids. CDR3: CASSEPGTWDEKLFF. In nucleotides, the CDR3 is TGTGCCAGCAGTGAACCGGGGACATGGGATGAAAAACTGTTTTTT.

The V gene is TRBV7-6, the J gene TRBJ2-3, with D perhaps TRBD2 (5 bases). The CDR3 extends over 16 amino acids. Deletions cut 0 bases from V and 0 bases from J, with 10 bases between. From germline, CDR1 is SGHVS and CDR2 FNYEAQ. CDR3 region: CASSLAGVGSTDTQYF. CDR3 nucleotides: TGTGCCAGCAGCTTAGCGGGAGTAGGGAGCACAGATACGCAGTATTTT.

The chain combines TRBV6-1 with TRBJ1-1; 8 bases fit TRBD1. The V gene's germline CDR1 is MNHNS and CDR2 SASEGT. V was clipped by 6 bases and J by 3 bases; unmatched bases: 6. This CDR3 contains 14 residues. DNA of the CDR3: TGTGCCAGCAGCTTGGACAGGGAATACACTGAAGCTTTCTTT. Its protein is CASSLDREYTEAFF.

The chain employs TRBV11-2 and TRBJ1-1; 9 bases match TRBD1. This CDR3 is built from 14 residues. The germline CDR1 and CDR2 sequences are SGHAT and FQNNGV. V dropped 6 bases and J dropped 1; count of bases not matched to a gene: 3. CDR3: CASSRTGANTEAFF. CDR3 DNA: TGTGCCAGCAGTCGGACAGGGGCGAACACTGAAGCTTTCTTT. Drawing the rest from reference TRBV11-2 and TRBJ1-1, the complete variable domain is EAGVAQSPRYKIIEKRQSVAFWCNPISGHATLYWYQQILGQGPKLLIQFQNNGVVDDSQLPKDRFSAERLKGVDSTLKIQPAKLEDSAVYLCASSRTGANTEAFFGQGTRLTVV.

The chain combines TRBV27 with TRBJ2-5; possibly TRBD1 for D (5 bases). Trimming removed 5 bases at V and 4 bases at J, with 23 bases between. The CDR3 is 17 residues long. Looked up from germline, CDR1 is MNHEY and CDR2 is SMNVEV (reference sequence). CDR3 region: CASSPVFQGLGVETQYF. The CDR3 DNA sequence: TGTGCCAGCAGTCCCGTATTCCAGGGCCTAGGGGTAGAGACCCAGTACTTC.

This chain joins TRBV4-1 and TRBJ1-2; 7 nucleotides line up with TRBD1. The V gene's germline CDR1 is MGHRA and CDR2 YSYEKL. J gave up 2 bases and V 3 bases, and 3 bases lay outside the gene matches. CDR3 length equals 14 residues. The CDR3 spells CASSQTDRNYGYTF. The CDR3 DNA reads as TGCGCCAGCAGCCAGACGGACAGGAACTATGGCTACACCTTC.

This clone was recorded only once. The chain joins TRBV7-3 to TRBJ2-6; 12 bases line up with TRBD1. V dropped 4 bases and J dropped 0; count of bases not matched to a gene: 16. The CDR3 has 22 amino acids. Germline-derived CDR1 and CDR2 are SGHTA and FQGTGA. In DNA, the CDR3 is TGTGCCAGCAGCTCTGGACCCGGGACAGGGGGCGGGTATAACTCTGGGGCCAACGTCCTGACTTTC. It yields the protein CASSSGPGTGGGYNSGANVLTF. Looking up the rest from reference TRBV7-3 and TRBJ2-6 gives the full variable domain: GAGVSQTPSNKVTEKGKYVELRCDPISGHTALYWYRQSLGQGPEFLIYFQGTGAADDSGLPNDRFFAVRPEGSVSTLKIQRTERGDSAVYLCASSSGPGTGGGYNSGANVLTFGAGSRLTVL.

This rearrangement joins TRBV5-6 to TRBJ2-1, with D tentatively TRBD1 (6 bases). The V end lost 3 bases, the J end lost 3 bases, and 10 bases lay between the germline ends. This CDR3 has 14 residues. The V gene's germline CDR1 is SGHDT and CDR2 YYEEEE. CDR3: CASSSDSYYNEQFF. The CDR3 DNA sequence: TGTGCCAGCAGCTCGGACAGCTACTACAATGAGCAGTTCTTC.

The chain is built from TRBV27 and TRBJ2-5, with 11 bases lining up with TRBD2. J lost 0 bases, V lost 0 bases, and 6 bases had no gene match. This CDR3 spans 18 amino acids. The V gene's germline CDR1 is MNHEY and CDR2 SMNVEV (reference sequence). The CDR3 DNA sequence: TGTGCCAGCAGTTTATCCCCTAGCGGGAGGCGGAACCAAGAGACCCAGTACTTC. It codes for CASSLSPSGRRNQETQYF.

This chain uses TRBV19 with TRBJ2-1; TRBD2 matches 7 bases. V shed 10 bases and J 1 base; nucleotides not matched to a gene: 4. The CDR3 contains 13 residues. CDR1 LNHDA and CDR2 SQIVND come from the germline V gene (reference sequence). CDR3 nucleotides: TGTGCCACCGGACTAGTGTCCTACAATGAGCAGTTCTTC. This translates into CATGLVSYNEQFF.

The chain has TRBV30 and TRBJ2-7; 11 nucleotides align to TRBD2. The CDR3 extends over 14 amino acids. Germline assignment: CDR1 GTSNPN and CDR2 SVGIG (reference sequence). The V gene end was trimmed by 0 bases and the J gene end by 5 bases; junction bases not matched to a gene: 3. The CDR3 is CAWSVLGLADEQYF. For the CDR3, the DNA is TGTGCCTGGAGTGTACTGGGACTAGCGGACGAGCAGTACTTC.

The rearrangement uses TRBV6-5 and TRBJ1-1; D possibly corresponds to TRBD1 (5 bases). Germline-derived CDR1 and CDR2 are MNHEY and SVGAGI. V was pared by 5 bases and J by 7 bases, with 11 bases between. The CDR3 totals 12 residues. The DNA of the CDR3 is TGTGCCAGCAGTCATGACAGCGATGAAGCTTTCTTT. Residues: CASSHDSDEAFF.